The text below deals with one TCR beta chain. The data were obtained in a study of OX40 agonist ivuxolimab in advanced cancers. Overall study context: While on treatment, patients had intravenous ivuxolimab at 0.01 to 10 mg/kg every 2 weeks. Two cutaneous melanoma patients and one hepatocellular carcinoma patient, three in all, had partial responses.

Some clones are missing from TCRdb's copy, which holds only in-frame ones; the method was immunoSEQ multiplex PCR. The sample records 75,000 to 100,000 clones, roughly 90% being singletons. Peripheral blood came from all dose cohorts at three timepoints. V lost 6 bases and J lost 2, with 12 bases in between. CDR1 MNHEY and CDR2 SMNVEV come from the germline V gene (reference sequence). CDR3 size: 14 residues. The specimen comprised CD4+ or CD8+ T cells sorted from blood, sampled in a trial of the OX40 agonist ivuxolimab. The clonotype comes from an adult with an advanced solid tumor such as melanoma, head and neck, liver or kidney cancer. This chain uses TRBV27 with TRBJ2-3, with D possibly matching TRBD2 (6 bases). This CDR3 reads CASSLGGSTDTQYF. CDR3 DNA sequence: TGTGCCAGCAGCCTGGGGGGTTCCACAGATACGCAGTATTTT.